This T cell receptor beta chain was captured by sequencing in a study of T cell repertoires in cytomegalovirus infection. On the study more broadly: Public TCR beta signature analysis indicated the presence of both CMV infection and matching HLA type. Study outcomes and limitations: Within the response measured ex vivo, HLA-C-restricted CMV-specific TCR beta clonotypes were dominant. People with CMV and the relevant HLA were identified by cumulative public TCR beta family frequency.

TCRdb redid the calling of the reads with MiXCR, one entry per CDR3 protein. The table records approximately 400,000 distinct CDR3 sequences, 30% to 40% of them present only once. Notes on this clonotype: As yet, its antigen is unknown.

V shed 7 bases and J shed 4 bases, with 19 bases lying between them. The germline V gene encodes CDR1 MDHEN and CDR2 SYDVKM. The CDR3 consists of 15 residues. The sequence derives from a human donor in good health (CMV status not recorded). Some clones in this sample may be carry-over from other donors' samples. The rearrangement joins TRBV28 to TRBJ1-1; possibly TRBD1 for D (5 bases). The source material was PBMCs. CDR3 DNA sequence: TGTGCCAGCACCTTCCTAGGAGGGGCCGGCACTGAAGCTTTCTTT. Translating gives CASTFLGGAGTEAFF.